This paragraph reports one T cell receptor (beta chain). Antigen unknown. PCR employed 60 Vbeta and 13 Jbeta primers. Sequencing used immunoSEQ multiplex PCR; TCRdb keeps in-frame clones, though not all of them. The sample yields under 250,000 clones, nearly 80% seen once. The data are from a study of cytomegalovirus exposure and HLA in healthy donors. Whole-study findings and limits: The authors later linked a missense DCLRE1C variant to TCR beta V- and J-gene trimming. Roughly even sequencing depth across donors was the assumption behind the presence/absence analyses. TCR association rates varied by HLA locus in a later analysis, with DRB1 highest and HLA-C lowest. The productive fraction for most TCR beta V segments was about 90% or about 30% in an earlier analysis.

The germline V gene has CDR1 MNHEY and CDR2 SMNVEV (reference sequence). Between the trimmed V and J ends, which lost 2 bases and 1 base, there was a span of 21 bases. This CDR3 region has 18 residues. The chain combines TRBV27 with TRBJ2-7, with D possibly TRBD2 on 5 matching bases. This receptor was identified in a male donor in good health and CMV-seronegative. The sequenced sample was PBMCs. CDR3 in amino acids: CASSLRAGMWERSYEQYF. CDR3 nucleotides: TGTGCCAGCAGTTTAAGGGCCGGTATGTGGGAGAGGTCCTACGAGCAGTACTTC.